These 7 T cell receptor beta chains were sequenced from one sample in a study of pediatric ulcerative colitis. One to two pinch biopsies were taken from the rectum during colonoscopy. The table came from immunoSEQ multiplex PCR; TCRdb's copy has only in-frame clones and leaves some out. The sample shows about 36,000 clones, 55% to 85% of them seen only once. Sequenced: gut tissue. The receptors were gathered from a boy under 18 with moderate ulcerative colitis.

The chain couples TRBV5-4 to TRBJ2-1; the D call may be TRBD1 or TRBD2 (5 bases each). Germline V lookup: CDR1 SGHNT, CDR2 YYREEE (reference sequence). Trimming pared 0 bases from V and 7 bases from J, leaving 14 bases between. The length of the CDR3 is 15 residues. In nucleotides, the CDR3 is TGTGCCAGCAGCTTGGCGGGACCGCCCCGGAATGAGCAGTTCTTC. Its protein product is CASSLAGPPRNEQFF.

The chain is built from TRBV6-1 and TRBJ2-7; D is unclear. This CDR3 is 12 amino acids long. CDR1 is MNHNS, CDR2 SASEGT, per germline. Trimming stripped 6 bases from V and 0 bases from J, with 6 bases between. In DNA form, the CDR3 reads TGTGCCAGCAGGGGTTTCTCCTACGAGCAGTACTTC. This gives the protein CASRGFSYEQYF.

This chain links TRBV18 with TRBJ2-2; D call uncertain. Germline V lookup: CDR1 KGHSH, CDR2 LQKENI. The CDR3 is made up of 13 amino acids. Trimming left V 6 bases short and J 1 base short, with 6 bases between. The CDR3 DNA sequence: TGTGCCAGCTCCTATGAGAACACCGGGGAGCTGTTTTTT. Protein product: CASSYENTGELFF.

The V call is TRBV2, the J call TRBJ1-2; TRBD1 aligns across 8 bases. V lost 1 base to trimming and J lost 6 bases; unmatched junction nucleotides: 16. The germline V gene encodes CDR1 SNHLY and CDR2 FYNNEI. CDR3 length equals 18 residues. The CDR3 protein is CASSEVSISWTGKDGYTF. Here the CDR3 DNA reads TGTGCCAGCAGTGAAGTGTCGATTTCGTGGACAGGGAAGGATGGCTACACCTTC.

The chain couples TRBV10-3 to TRBJ2-1; the D is unclear. With 2 bases removed from V and 0 bases from J, the gap between germline ends came to 11 bases. The germline gives CDR1 ENHRY, CDR2 SYGVKD. CDR3 length: 16 residues. In DNA form, the CDR3 reads TGTGCCATCAGTGAGATTGTGGGAATCTCCTACAATGAGCAGTTCTTC. Translation gives CAISEIVGISYNEQFF.

Relative to its sample, this clone is medium-sized. V is TRBV6-1 and J is TRBJ1-5; D remains unclear. The CDR3 has 12 residues. Trimming left V 7 bases short and J 3 bases short, with 7 bases between. Germline CDR1 MNHNS, CDR2 SASEGT. The CDR3: CASNGYNQPQHF. For the CDR3, the DNA is TGTGCCAGCAATGGGTACAATCAGCCCCAGCATTTT.

This clone was recorded only once. The chain joins TRBV2 to TRBJ2-3; 13 bases align to TRBD2. The CDR3 loop spans 16 amino acids. Per germline, CDR1 SNHLY and CDR2 FYNNEI. Trimming took 1 base from V and 3 from J; bases not matched to a gene: 1. As DNA, the CDR3 is TGTGCCAGCAGTGAAGGGACTAGCGGGAGAACAGATACGCAGTATTTT. As protein: CASSEGTSGRTDTQYF.